The 8 T cell receptor beta chains below come from one sample, sequenced in a study of chemoradiotherapy in HPV16-positive cancers. Some clones are missing from TCRdb's copy, which holds only in-frame ones; the method was immunoSEQ multiplex PCR. The sample holds some 19,000 clones; approximately 84% are singletons and the top ten take 4.6%. Here the sequenced sample was blood, taken from a patient who underwent chemoradiotherapy. These receptors came from a human donor with HPV-associated anogenital cancer.

This clone was recorded a few times. The rearrangement links TRBV2 to TRBJ1-5; D may be TRBD1 (6 bases). Trimming shortened V by 6 bases and J by 8 bases, and 14 bases separated the two germline ends. The germline V gene has CDR1 SNHLY and CDR2 FYNNEI. There are 13 residues in the CDR3. The CDR3 loop is CASRGQGLEPQHF. For the CDR3, the DNA is TGTGCCAGCAGGGGCCAGGGGCTTGAGCCCCAGCATTTT.

V gene TRBV15 combines with J gene TRBJ2-1; 9 bases match TRBD1. The trim removed 3 bases at V and 4 bases at J, leaving 4 bases unmatched. CDR1 is LNHNV, CDR2 YYDKDF, per germline (reference sequence). This CDR3 comprises 15 residues. This CDR3 is CATSRTGGAYNEQFF. The CDR3 DNA reads as TGTGCCACCAGCAGGACAGGGGGTGCGTACAATGAGCAGTTCTTC.

The CDR3 sequence is CASSPTGRGTPTF. CDR3 coding DNA: TGTGCCAGCAGCCCGACCGGACGTGGCACCCCAACCTTC. This rearrangement joins TRBV7-6 to TRBJ1-2; D unclear. CDR3 length: 13 residues. Between the trimmed V and J ends, which lost 5 bases and 14 bases, there was a span of 21 bases. The germline gives CDR1 SGHVS, CDR2 FNYEAQ.

This chain links TRBV30 with TRBJ1-1; D unclear. From germline, CDR1 is GTSNPN and CDR2 SVGIG (reference sequence). This CDR3 comprises 13 residues. Trimming took off 1 base at V and 1 base at J, with 7 bases between the two ends. The CDR3 DNA is TGTGCCTGGAGTGGGACGGAGAACACTGAAGCTTTCTTT. Translated: CAWSGTENTEAFF.

V gene TRBV6-1 combines with J gene TRBJ2-7; 7 bases align to TRBD2. The germline V gene has CDR1 MNHNS and CDR2 SASEGT. J lost 3 bases, V lost 8 bases, and 7 bases had no gene match. The CDR3 sequence is 13 residues long. In DNA, the CDR3 is TGTGCCAGCGCCGGGACTACCCTCTACGAGCAGTACTTC. This encodes CASAGTTLYEQYF.

This clone showed up just a few times. The V call is TRBV7-2, the J call TRBJ1-4; D call uncertain. V dropped 5 bases and J dropped 0 bases, with 10 bases sitting between them. The CDR3 contains 15 residues. Germline V gives CDR1 SGHTA, CDR2 FQGNSA. Here the CDR3 DNA reads TGTGCCAGCAGCCCTTACGGTGCAACTAATGAAAAACTGTTTTTT. The encoded protein is CASSPYGATNEKLFF.

The J gene is TRBJ2-7, the V gene TRBV4-3; a weak D match, TRBD1 (6 bases). From germline, CDR1 is LGHNA and CDR2 YSLEER. The CDR3 is 15 residues long. The V end was cut by 2 bases, the J end by 6 bases, with 17 bases between. In DNA form, the CDR3 reads TGCGCCAGCAGCCAATCCGCAGGGGCCCGCGGCGAGCAGTACTTC. Encoded protein: CASSQSAGARGEQYF.

In DNA, the CDR3 is TGTGCCAGCAGCCCGGCCGAAGGCGAGCAGTACTTC. It encodes CASSPAEGEQYF. The V gene is TRBV5-6, the J gene TRBJ2-5, with D hard to call. Gene TRBJ2-7 matches the end of the DNA better, so the J call may be wrong. The germline V gene has CDR1 SGHDT and CDR2 YYEEEE. The CDR3 length is 12 residues.